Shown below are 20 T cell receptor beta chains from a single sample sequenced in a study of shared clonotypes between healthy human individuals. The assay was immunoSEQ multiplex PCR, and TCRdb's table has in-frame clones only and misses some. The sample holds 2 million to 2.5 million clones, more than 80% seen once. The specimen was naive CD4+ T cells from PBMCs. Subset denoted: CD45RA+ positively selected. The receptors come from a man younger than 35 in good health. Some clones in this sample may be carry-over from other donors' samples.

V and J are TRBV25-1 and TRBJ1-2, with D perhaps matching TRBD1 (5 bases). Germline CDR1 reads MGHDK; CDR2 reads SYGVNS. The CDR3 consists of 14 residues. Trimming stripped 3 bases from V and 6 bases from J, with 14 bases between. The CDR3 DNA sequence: TGTGCCAGCAGTGACAGTCGGGGCCGGAATGGCTACACCTTC. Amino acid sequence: CASSDSRGRNGYTF.

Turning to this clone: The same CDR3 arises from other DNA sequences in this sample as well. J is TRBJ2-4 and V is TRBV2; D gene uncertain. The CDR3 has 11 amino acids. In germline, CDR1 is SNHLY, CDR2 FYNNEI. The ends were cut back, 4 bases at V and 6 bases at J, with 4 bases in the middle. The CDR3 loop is CASSALNIQYF. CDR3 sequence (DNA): TGTGCCAGCAGTGCATTAAACATTCAGTACTTC.

The CDR3 spells CSVSRDSYNEQFF. CDR3 bases: TGCAGCGTCAGCAGAGACTCCTACAATGAGCAGTTCTTC. The gene calls are TRBV29-1 and TRBJ2-1; no firm D call. V lost 6 bases and J lost 0, with 9 bases in between. The CDR3 extends over 13 amino acids. Germline CDR1 SQVTM, CDR2 ANQGSEA.

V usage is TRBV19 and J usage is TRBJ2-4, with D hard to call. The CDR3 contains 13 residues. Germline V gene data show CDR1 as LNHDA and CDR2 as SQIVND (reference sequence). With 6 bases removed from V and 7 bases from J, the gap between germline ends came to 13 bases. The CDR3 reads CASSPDGRNIQYF. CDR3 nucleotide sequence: TGTGCCAGTAGCCCCGATGGACGGAACATTCAGTACTTC.

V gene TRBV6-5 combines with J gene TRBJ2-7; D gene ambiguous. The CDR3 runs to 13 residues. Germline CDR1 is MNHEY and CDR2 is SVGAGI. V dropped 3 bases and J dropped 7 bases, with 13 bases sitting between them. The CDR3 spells CASSYGVEEEQYF. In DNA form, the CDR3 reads TGTGCCAGCAGTTATGGAGTGGAAGAAGAGCAGTACTTC.

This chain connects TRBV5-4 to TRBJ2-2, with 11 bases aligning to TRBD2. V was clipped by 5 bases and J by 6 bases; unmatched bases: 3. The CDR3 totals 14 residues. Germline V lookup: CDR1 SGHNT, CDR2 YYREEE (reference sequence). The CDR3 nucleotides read TGTGCCAGCAGGGTTAGCGGGGGGGCCGGGGAGCTGTTTTTT. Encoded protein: CASRVSGGAGELFF.

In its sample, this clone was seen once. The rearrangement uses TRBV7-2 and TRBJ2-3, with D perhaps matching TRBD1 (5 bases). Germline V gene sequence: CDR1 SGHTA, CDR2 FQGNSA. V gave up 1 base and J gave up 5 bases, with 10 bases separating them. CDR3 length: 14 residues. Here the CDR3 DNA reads TGTGCCAGCAGCTTAGGGGGCCGGGTAGATACGCAGTATTTT. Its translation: CASSLGGRVDTQYF.

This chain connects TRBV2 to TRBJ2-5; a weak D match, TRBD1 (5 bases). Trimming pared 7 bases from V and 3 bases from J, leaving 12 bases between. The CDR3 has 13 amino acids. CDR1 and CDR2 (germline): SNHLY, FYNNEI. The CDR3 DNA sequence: TGTGCCAGCAAGAACCAGGGTGAAGAGACCCAGTACTTC. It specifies CASKNQGEETQYF. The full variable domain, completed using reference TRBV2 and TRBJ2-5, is EPEVTQTPSHQVTQMGQEVILRCVPISNHLYFYWYRQILGQKVEFLVSFYNNEISEKSEIFDDQFSVERPDGSNFTLKIRSTKLEDSAMYFCASKNQGEETQYFGPGTRLLVL.

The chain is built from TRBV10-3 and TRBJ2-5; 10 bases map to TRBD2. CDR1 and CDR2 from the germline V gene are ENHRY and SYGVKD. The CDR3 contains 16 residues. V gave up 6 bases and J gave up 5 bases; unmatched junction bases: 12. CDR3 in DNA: TGTGCCATCAGCCCAACCCCTAGCGGGAGAGGGGAGACCCAGTACTTC. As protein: CAISPTPSGRGETQYF.

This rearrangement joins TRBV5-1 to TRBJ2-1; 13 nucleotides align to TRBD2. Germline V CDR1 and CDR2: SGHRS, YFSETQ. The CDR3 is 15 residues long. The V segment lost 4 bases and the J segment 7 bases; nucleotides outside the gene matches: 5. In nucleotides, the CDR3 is TGCGCCAGCAGCGGACTAGCGGGAGTTTCAAATGAGCAGTTCTTC. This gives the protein CASSGLAGVSNEQFF.

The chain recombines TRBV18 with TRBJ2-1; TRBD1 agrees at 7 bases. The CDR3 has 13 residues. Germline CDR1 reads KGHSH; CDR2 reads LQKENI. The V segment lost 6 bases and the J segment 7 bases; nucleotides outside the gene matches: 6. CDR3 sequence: CASSYRGMNEQFF. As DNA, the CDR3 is TGTGCCAGCTCCTACAGGGGAATGAATGAGCAGTTCTTC.

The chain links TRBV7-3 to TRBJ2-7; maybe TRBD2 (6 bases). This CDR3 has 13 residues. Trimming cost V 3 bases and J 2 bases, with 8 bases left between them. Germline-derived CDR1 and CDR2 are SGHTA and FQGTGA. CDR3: CASSFRETYEQYF. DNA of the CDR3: TGTGCCAGCAGCTTCCGGGAGACCTACGAGCAGTACTTC.

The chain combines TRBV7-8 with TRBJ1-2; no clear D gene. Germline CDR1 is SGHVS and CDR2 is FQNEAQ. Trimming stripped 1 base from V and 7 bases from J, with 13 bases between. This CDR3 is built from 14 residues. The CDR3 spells CASSLEGGARGYTF. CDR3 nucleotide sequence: TGTGCCAGCAGCTTAGAGGGCGGTGCCCGTGGCTACACCTTC.

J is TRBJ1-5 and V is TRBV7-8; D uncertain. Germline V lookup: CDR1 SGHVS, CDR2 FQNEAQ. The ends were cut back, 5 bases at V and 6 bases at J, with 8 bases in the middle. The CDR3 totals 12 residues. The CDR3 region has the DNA TGTGCCAGCAGCCGCTGGGGTCAGCCCCAGCATTTT. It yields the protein CASSRWGQPQHF. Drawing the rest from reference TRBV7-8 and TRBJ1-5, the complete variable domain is GAGVSQSPRYKVAKRGQDVALRCDPISGHVSLFWYQQALGQGPEFLTYFQNEAQLDKSGLPSDRFFAERPEGSVSTLKIQRTQQEDSAVYLCASSRWGQPQHFGDGTRLSIL.

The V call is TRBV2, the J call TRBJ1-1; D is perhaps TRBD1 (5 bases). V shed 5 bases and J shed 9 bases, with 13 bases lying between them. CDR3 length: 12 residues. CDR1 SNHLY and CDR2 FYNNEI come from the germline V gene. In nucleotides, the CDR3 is TGTGCCAGCAGTTTGGATCAGGACAAAGCTTTCTTT. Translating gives CASSLDQDKAFF.

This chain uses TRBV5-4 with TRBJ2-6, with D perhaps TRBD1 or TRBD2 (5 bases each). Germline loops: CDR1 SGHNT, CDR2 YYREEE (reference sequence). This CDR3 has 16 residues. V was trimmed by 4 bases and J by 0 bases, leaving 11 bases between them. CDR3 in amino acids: CASSPRGSSGANVLTF. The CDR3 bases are TGTGCCAGCAGCCCTCGGGGCAGCTCTGGGGCCAACGTCCTGACTTTC.

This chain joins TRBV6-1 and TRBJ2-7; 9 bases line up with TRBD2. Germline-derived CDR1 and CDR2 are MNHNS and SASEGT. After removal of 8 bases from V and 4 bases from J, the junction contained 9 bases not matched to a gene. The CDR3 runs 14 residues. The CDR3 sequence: CASGGREGRYEQYF. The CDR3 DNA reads TGTGCCAGCGGAGGGCGGGAGGGCCGGTACGAGCAGTACTTC.

The CDR3 here is CASSEFTGSSNQPQHF. DNA for the CDR3: TGTGCCAGCAGTGAGTTCACAGGGTCTAGCAATCAGCCCCAGCATTTT. The rearrangement links TRBV6-1 to TRBJ1-5; tentatively, D is TRBD1 (6 bases). Looked up from germline, CDR1 is MNHNS and CDR2 is SASEGT. CDR3 length: 16 amino acids. The germline V and J ends were trimmed by 3 bases and 0 bases, with 12 bases remaining between them.

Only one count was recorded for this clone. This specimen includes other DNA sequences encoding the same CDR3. CDR3 nucleotide sequence: TGTGCCAGTAGTAGGACAGGGTCTGGGGCCAACGTCCTGACTTTC. Its translation is CASSRTGSGANVLTF. This rearrangement joins TRBV19 to TRBJ2-6, with TRBD1 matching 8 bases. After removal of 4 bases from V and 1 base from J, the junction contained 0 bases not matched to a gene. Germline V lookup: CDR1 LNHDA, CDR2 SQIVND (reference sequence). This CDR3 is built from 15 residues.

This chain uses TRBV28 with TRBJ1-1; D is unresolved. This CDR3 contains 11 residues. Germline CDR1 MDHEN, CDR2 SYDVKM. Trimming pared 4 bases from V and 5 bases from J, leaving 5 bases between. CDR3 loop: CASSWKTEAFF. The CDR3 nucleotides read TGTGCCAGCAGTTGGAAAACTGAAGCTTTCTTT.